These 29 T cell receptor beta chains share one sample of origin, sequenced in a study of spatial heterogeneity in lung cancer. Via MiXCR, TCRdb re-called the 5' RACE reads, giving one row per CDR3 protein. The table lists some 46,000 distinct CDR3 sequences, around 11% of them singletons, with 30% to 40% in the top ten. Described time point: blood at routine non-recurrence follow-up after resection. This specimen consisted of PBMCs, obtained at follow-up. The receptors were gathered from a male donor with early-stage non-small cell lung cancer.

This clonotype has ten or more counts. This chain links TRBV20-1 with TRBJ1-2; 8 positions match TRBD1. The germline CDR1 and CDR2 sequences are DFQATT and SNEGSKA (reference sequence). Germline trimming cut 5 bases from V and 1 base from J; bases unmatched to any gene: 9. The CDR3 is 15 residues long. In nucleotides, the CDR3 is TGCAGTGCTGCCAGGACAGGGCCTTTTAACTATGGCTACACCTTC. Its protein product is CSAARTGPFNYGYTF.

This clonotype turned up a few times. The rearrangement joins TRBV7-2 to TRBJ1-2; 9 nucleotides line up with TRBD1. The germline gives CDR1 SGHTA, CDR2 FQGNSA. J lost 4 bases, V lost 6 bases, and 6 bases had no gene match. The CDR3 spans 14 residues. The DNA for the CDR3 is TGTGCCAGCAGAGGGACAGGGACCCTCTATGGCTACACCTTC. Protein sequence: CASRGTGTLYGYTF.

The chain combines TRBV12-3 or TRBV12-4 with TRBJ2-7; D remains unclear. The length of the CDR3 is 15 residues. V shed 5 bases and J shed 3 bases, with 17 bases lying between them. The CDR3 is CASSGPFTVGYEQYF. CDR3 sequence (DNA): TGTGCCAGCAGTGGACCCTTCACGGTGGGCTACGAGCAGTACTTC.

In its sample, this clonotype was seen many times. CDR3 DNA sequence: TGTGCCAGCAGCTTAAGGGGAAACAGGGAAGGGGAGCAGTACTTC. Amino acid sequence: CASSLRGNREGEQYF. J is TRBJ2-7 and V is TRBV7-2, with a possible D match to TRBD1 (6 bases). V was pared by 2 bases and J by 7 bases, with 18 bases between. The CDR3 runs 15 residues. Germline V gene lookup returns CDR1 SGHTA and CDR2 FQGNSA. Supplemented by reference TRBV7-2 and TRBJ2-7, the full variable domain reads GAGVSQSPSNKVTEKGKDVELRCDPISGHTALYWYRQSLGQGLEFLIYFQGNSAPDKSGLPSDRFSAERTGGSVSTLTIQRTQQEDSAVYLCASSLRGNREGEQYFGPGTRLTVT.

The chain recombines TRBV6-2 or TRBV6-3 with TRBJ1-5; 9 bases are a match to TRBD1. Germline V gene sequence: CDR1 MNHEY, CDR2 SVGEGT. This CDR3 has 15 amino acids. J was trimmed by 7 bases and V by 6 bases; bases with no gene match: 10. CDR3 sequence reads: CASRPAGQGDQPQHF. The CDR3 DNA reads TGTGCCAGCAGACCGGCGGGACAGGGAGACCAGCCCCAGCATTTT.

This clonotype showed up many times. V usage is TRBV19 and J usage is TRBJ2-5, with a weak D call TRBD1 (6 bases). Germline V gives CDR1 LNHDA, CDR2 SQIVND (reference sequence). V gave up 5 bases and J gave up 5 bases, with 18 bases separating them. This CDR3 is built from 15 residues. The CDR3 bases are TGTGCCAGTAGTCCCAGGGGCAGGTGGTCGGAGACCCAGTACTTC. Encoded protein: CASSPRGRWSETQYF. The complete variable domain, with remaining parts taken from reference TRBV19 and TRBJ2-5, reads DGGITQSPKYLFRKEGQNVTLSCEQNLNHDAMYWYRQDPGQGLRLIYYSQIVNDFQKGDIAEGYSVSREKKESFPLTVTSAQKNPTAFYLCASSPRGRWSETQYFGPGTRLLVL.

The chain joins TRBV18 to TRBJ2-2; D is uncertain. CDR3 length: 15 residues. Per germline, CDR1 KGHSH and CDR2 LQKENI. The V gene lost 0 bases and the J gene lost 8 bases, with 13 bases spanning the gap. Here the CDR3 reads CASSPPSDSAGELFF. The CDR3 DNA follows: TGTGCCAGCTCACCACCAAGTGATTCCGCTGGGGAGCTGTTTTTT.

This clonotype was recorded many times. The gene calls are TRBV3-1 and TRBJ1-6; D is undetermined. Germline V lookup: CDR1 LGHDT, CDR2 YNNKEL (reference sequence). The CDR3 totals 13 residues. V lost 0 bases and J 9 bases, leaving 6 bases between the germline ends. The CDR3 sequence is CASSQDMVSPLHF. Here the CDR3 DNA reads TGTGCCAGCAGCCAAGATATGGTTTCACCCCTCCACTTT. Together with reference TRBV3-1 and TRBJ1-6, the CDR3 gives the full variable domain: DTAVSQTPKYLVTQMGNDKSIKCEQNLGHDTMYWYKQDSKKFLKIMFSYNNKELIINETVPNRFSPKSPDKAHLNLHINSLELGDSAVYFCASSQDMVSPLHFGNGTRLTVT.

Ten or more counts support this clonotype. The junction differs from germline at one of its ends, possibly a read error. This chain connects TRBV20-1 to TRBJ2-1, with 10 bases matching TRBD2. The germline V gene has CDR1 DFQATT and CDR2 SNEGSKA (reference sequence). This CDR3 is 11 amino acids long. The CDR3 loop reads CSARLEGLASF. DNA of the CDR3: TGCAGTGCTAGGCTGGAGGGACTAGCGAGCTTC.

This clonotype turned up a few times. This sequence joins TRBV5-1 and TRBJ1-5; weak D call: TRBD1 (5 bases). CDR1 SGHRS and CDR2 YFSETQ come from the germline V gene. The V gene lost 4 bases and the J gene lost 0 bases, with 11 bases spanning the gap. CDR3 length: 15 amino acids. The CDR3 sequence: CASSLGTVSNQPQHF. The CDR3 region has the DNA TGCGCCAGCAGCCTCGGGACGGTTAGCAATCAGCCCCAGCATTTT.

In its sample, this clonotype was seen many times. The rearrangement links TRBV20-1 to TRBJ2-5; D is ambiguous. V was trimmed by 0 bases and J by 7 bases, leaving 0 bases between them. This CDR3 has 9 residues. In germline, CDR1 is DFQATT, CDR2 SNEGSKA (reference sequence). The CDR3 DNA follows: TGCAGTGCTAGAGAGACCCAGTACTTC. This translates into CSARETQYF.

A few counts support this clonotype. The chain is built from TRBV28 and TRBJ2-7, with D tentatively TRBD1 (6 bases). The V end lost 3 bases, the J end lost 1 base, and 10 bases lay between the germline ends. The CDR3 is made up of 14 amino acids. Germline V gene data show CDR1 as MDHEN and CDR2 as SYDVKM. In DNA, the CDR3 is TGTGCCAGCAGTTTCGCAGGGGATTCCTACGAGCAGTACTTC. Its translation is CASSFAGDSYEQYF.

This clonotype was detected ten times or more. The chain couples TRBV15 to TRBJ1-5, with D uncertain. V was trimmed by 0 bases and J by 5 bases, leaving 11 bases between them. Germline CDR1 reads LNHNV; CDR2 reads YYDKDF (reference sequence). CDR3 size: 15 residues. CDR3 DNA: TGTGCCACCAGCAGAGATCCCCAAGGGTATCAGCCCCAGCATTTT. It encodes CATSRDPQGYQPQHF.

The CDR3 sequence: CASSLSPANSGNTIYF. CDR3 nucleotide sequence: TGTGCCAGCAGCTTATCTCCCGCTAATTCCGGAAACACCATATATTTT. The chain uses TRBV7-2 and TRBJ1-3, with unresolved D. V lost 2 bases and J 4 bases, leaving 15 bases between the germline ends. The CDR3 is made up of 16 amino acids. From germline, CDR1 is SGHTA and CDR2 FQGNSA.

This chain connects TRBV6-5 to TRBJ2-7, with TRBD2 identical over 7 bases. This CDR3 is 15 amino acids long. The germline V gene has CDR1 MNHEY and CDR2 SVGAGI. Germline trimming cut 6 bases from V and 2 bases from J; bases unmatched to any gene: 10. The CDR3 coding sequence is TGTGCCAGCAGCCAAAGCGGGATCCCGGCCTACGAGCAGTACTTC. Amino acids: CASSQSGIPAYEQYF.

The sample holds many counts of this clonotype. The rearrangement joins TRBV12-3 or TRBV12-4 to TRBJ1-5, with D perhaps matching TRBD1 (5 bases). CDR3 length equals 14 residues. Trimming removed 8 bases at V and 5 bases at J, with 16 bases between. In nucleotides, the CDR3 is TGTGCCAGCTCCACCTTTGGGACGGATCAGCCCCAGCATTTT. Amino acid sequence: CASSTFGTDQPQHF.

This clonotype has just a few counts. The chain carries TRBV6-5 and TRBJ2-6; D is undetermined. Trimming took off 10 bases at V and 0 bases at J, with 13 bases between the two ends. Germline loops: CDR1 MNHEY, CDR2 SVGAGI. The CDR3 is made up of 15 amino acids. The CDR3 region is CATFGPDSGANVLTF. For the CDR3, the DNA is TGTGCCACCTTTGGCCCAGACTCTGGGGCCAACGTCCTGACTTTC.

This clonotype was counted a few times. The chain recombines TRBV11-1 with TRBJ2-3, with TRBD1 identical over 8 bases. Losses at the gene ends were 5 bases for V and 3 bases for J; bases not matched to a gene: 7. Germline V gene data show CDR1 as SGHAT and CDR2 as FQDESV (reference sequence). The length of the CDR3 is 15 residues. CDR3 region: CASSTDRVRTDTQYF. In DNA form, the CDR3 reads TGTGCCAGCAGCACGGACAGGGTGAGAACAGATACGCAGTATTTT.

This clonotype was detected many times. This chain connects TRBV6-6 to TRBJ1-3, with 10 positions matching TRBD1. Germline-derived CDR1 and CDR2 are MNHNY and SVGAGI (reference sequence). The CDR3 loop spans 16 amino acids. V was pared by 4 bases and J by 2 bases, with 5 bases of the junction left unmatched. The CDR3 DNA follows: TGTGCCAGCAGTTTCGGGACAGGGGACGCTGGAAACACCATATATTTT. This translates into CASSFGTGDAGNTIYF.

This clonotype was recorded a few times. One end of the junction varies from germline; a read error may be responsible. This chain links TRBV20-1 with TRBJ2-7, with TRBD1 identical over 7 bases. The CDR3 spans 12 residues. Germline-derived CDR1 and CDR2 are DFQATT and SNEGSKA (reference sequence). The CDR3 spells CSAGTTGYGQYF. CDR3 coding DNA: TGCAGTGCGGGGACGACAGGGTACGGGCAGTACTTC.

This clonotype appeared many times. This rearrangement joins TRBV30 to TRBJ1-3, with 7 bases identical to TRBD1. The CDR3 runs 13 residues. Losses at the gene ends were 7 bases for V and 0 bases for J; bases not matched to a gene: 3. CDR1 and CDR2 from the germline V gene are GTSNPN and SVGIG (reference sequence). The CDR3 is CAFDRASGNTIYF. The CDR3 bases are TGTGCCTTCGACAGGGCCTCTGGAAACACCATATATTTT. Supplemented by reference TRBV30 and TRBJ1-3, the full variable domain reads SQTIHQWPATLVQPVGSPLSLECTVEGTSNPNLYWYRQAAGRGLQLLFYSVGIGQISSEVPQNLSASRPQDRQFILSSKKLLLSDSGFYLCAFDRASGNTIYFGEGSWLTVV.

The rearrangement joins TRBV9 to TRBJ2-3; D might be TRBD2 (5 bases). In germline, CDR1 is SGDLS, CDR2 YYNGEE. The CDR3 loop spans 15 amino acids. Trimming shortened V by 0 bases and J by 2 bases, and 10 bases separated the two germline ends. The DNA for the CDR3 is TGTGCCAGCAGCGTAGAAATAGCGAACACAGATACGCAGTATTTT. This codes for CASSVEIANTDTQYF. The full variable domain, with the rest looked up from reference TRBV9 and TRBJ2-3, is DSGVTQTPKHLITATGQRVTLRCSPRSGDLSVYWYQQSLDQGLQFLIQYYNGEERAKGNILERFSAQQFPDLHSELNLSSLELGDSALYFCASSVEIANTDTQYFGPGTRLTVL.

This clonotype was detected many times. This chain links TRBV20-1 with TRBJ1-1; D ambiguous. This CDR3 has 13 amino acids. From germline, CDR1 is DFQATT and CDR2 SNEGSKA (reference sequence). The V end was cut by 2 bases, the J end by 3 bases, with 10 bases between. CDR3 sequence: CSARSGLYTEAFF. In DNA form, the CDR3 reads TGCAGTGCTAGATCGGGTTTGTACACTGAAGCTTTCTTT.

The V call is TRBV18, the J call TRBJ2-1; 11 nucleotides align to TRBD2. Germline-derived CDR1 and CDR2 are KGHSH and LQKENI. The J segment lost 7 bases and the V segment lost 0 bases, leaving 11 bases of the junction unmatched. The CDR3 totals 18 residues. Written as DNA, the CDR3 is TGTGCCAGCTCACCACCCCCCGTAGCGGGAGGGCCGGGGAATGAGCAGTTCTTC. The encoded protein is CASSPPPVAGGPGNEQFF. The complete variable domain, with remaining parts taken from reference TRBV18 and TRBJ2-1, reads NAGVMQNPRHLVRRRGQEARLRCSPMKGHSHVYWYRQLPEEGLKFMVYLQKENIIDESGMPKERFSAEFPKEGPSILRIQQVVRGDSAAYFCASSPPPVAGGPGNEQFFGPGTRLTVL.

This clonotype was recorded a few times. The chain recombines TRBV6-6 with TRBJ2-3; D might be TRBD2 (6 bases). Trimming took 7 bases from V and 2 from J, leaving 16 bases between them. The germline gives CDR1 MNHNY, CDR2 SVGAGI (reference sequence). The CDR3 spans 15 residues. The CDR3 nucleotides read TGTGCCAGCATCTCAAGCGGGTCTTCCACAGATACGCAGTATTTT. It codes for CASISSGSSTDTQYF.

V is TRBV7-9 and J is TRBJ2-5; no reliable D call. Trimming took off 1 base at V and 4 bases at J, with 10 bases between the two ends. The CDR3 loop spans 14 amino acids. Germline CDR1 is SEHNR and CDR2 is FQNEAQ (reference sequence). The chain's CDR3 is CASSLDWLTETQYF. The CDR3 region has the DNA TGTGCCAGCAGCTTAGACTGGCTAACAGAGACCCAGTACTTC.

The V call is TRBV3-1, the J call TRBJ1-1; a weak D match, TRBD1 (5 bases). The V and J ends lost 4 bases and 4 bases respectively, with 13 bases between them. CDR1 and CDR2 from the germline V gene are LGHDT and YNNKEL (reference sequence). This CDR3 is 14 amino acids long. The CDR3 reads CASSPFSGTTEAFF. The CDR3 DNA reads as TGTGCCAGCAGCCCCTTCTCGGGGACCACTGAAGCTTTCTTT.

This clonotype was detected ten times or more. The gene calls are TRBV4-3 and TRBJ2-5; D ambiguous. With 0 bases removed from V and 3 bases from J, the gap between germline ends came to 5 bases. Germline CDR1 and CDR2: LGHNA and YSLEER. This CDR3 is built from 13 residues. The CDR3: CASSQDWEETQYF. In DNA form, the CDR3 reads TGCGCCAGCAGCCAAGACTGGGAAGAGACCCAGTACTTC.

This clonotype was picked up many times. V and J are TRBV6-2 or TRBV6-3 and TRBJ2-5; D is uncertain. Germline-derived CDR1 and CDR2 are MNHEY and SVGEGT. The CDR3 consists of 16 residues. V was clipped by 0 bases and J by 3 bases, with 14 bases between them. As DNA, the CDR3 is TGTGCCAGCAGTTACTCGAGAAGGGCACCAGAAGAGACCCAGTACTTC. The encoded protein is CASSYSRRAPEETQYF.